What follows are 27 T cell receptor beta chains derived from one specimen sequenced in a study of long-term antiretroviral therapy in people with HIV. At the survey level, the v3.0 immunoSEQ assay was run. TCRdb keeps only in-frame clones here, not all; method: immunoSEQ multiplex PCR. The sample contains tens of thousands of clones, roughly four fifths of which appear only once. The material was unsorted PBMCs, obtained 0.3 years after starting antiretroviral therapy. Source of these receptors: a man younger than 35 with HIV.

The chain has TRBV11-3 and TRBJ2-1, with D tentatively TRBD1 (5 bases). Germline V gives CDR1 SGHNT, CDR2 YENEEA. The CDR3 has 16 amino acids. Trimming removed 0 bases from V and 6 bases from J, with 15 bases in between. The CDR3 reads CASSLDDRGRANEQFF. The CDR3 DNA sequence: TGTGCCAGCAGCTTAGACGATAGGGGTCGGGCCAATGAGCAGTTCTTC.

The chain is built from TRBV19 and TRBJ1-1; 7 nucleotides align to TRBD1. Germline CDR1 is LNHDA and CDR2 is SQIVND (reference sequence). The CDR3 contains 14 residues. Unmatched junction bases numbered 9, after V lost 3 bases and J lost 8 bases. The CDR3 sequence is CASSITQGGGEAFF. DNA for the CDR3: TGTGCCAGTAGTATCACTCAGGGGGGAGGAGAAGCTTTCTTT.

This clone was observed a single time. The chain combines TRBV7-9 with TRBJ1-4; possible D gene TRBD1, 5 bases. Germline assignment: CDR1 SEHNR and CDR2 FQNEAQ (reference sequence). This CDR3 spans 15 amino acids. The germline V and J ends were trimmed by 5 bases and 2 bases, with 12 bases remaining between them. The chain's CDR3 is CASSPRRATNEKLFF. Here the CDR3 DNA reads TGTGCCAGCAGCCCTCGCAGGGCCACTAATGAAAAACTGTTTTTT.

The chain employs TRBV7-9 and TRBJ1-4; unclear D gene. CDR1 and CDR2 (germline): SEHNR, FQNEAQ (reference sequence). The V end was cut by 0 bases, the J end by 6 bases, with 11 bases between. CDR3 length: 15 residues. The CDR3 DNA follows: TGTGCCAGCAGCTTAGCTGGAGGGTTAGATGAAAAACTGTTTTTT. This translates into CASSLAGGLDEKLFF.

By sample fraction, this clone is medium-sized (0.01 to 0.1%). The chain recombines TRBV29-1 with TRBJ1-2; no clear D. V lost 1 base and J lost 4, with 13 bases in between. Per germline, CDR1 SQVTM and CDR2 ANQGSEA. The CDR3 contains 14 residues. The CDR3, as DNA: TGCAGCGTTGAAGTAGTGGCAGAGAGCTATGGCTACACCTTC. It codes for CSVEVVAESYGYTF.

The rearrangement links TRBV5-1 to TRBJ2-5; 7 bases agree with TRBD1. The V segment lost 4 bases and the J segment 1 base; nucleotides outside the gene matches: 7. Per germline, CDR1 SGHRS and CDR2 YFSETQ. The CDR3 runs to 15 residues. CDR3 sequence: CASSKSTGTQETQYF. CDR3 sequence (DNA): TGCGCCAGCAGCAAATCGACAGGGACCCAAGAGACCCAGTACTTC.

The chain combines TRBV7-3 with TRBJ2-3; 7 bases line up with TRBD2. The trim removed 5 bases at V and 2 bases at J, leaving 7 bases unmatched. Germline loops: CDR1 SGHTA, CDR2 FQGTGA. The CDR3 consists of 15 residues. The DNA for the CDR3 is TGTGCCAGCAGCCAGCGGGACTCTAACACAGATACGCAGTATTTT. Its protein product is CASSQRDSNTDTQYF.

V gene TRBV13 combines with J gene TRBJ2-1, with a possible D match to TRBD2 (6 bases). Per germline, CDR1 PRHDT and CDR2 FYEKMQ (reference sequence). The CDR3 is 14 residues long. V dropped 2 bases and J dropped 6 bases, with 11 bases sitting between them. In nucleotides, the CDR3 is TGTGCCAGCAGCTTACCTAGCGCGATCAATGAGCAGTTCTTC. Residues: CASSLPSAINEQFF.

The rearrangement uses TRBV7-9 and TRBJ2-3, with TRBD2 identical over 8 bases. Germline V gene lookup returns CDR1 SEHNR and CDR2 FQNEAQ (reference sequence). This CDR3 region has 17 residues. Losses at the gene ends were 5 bases for V and 3 bases for J; bases not matched to a gene: 13. The CDR3 sequence is CASSPLPVGGATDTQYF. CDR3 nucleotides: TGTGCCAGCAGCCCACTCCCTGTCGGGGGGGCGACAGATACGCAGTATTTT.

J is TRBJ1-3 and V is TRBV5-6; D is undetermined. This CDR3 is built from 18 residues. CDR1 is SGHDT and CDR2 is YYEEEE in the germline V gene. V gave up 10 bases and J gave up 0 bases, with 26 bases separating them. The CDR3 DNA sequence: TGTGCCGGGTACAGAGACCAAGCCACCAGCCTCTCTGGAAACACCATATATTTT. It codes for CAGYRDQATSLSGNTIYF.

Here the CDR3 DNA reads TGTGCCAGCAGTTACTCGGGAGGCTCCTACGAGCAGTACTTC. Protein sequence: CASSYSGGSYEQYF. This chain joins TRBV6-5 and TRBJ2-7, with D possibly matching TRBD2 (6 bases). V was shortened by 0 bases and J by 0 bases, with 6 bases between the two germline ends. The CDR3 totals 14 residues. Germline CDR1 MNHEY, CDR2 SVGAGI.

The chain has TRBV5-1 and TRBJ2-1; 7 bases align to TRBD2. CDR3 length: 12 amino acids. Germline CDR1 reads SGHRS; CDR2 reads YFSETQ. Germline trimming cut 4 bases from V and 10 bases from J; bases unmatched to any gene: 5. The CDR3 loop is CASSPEGGEQFF. The CDR3 bases are TGCGCCAGCAGCCCCGAGGGAGGGGAGCAGTTCTTC. The full variable domain, in which reference TRBV5-1 and TRBJ2-1 provide the parts outside the CDR3, is KAGVTQTPRYLIKTRGQQVTLSCSPISGHRSVSWYQQTPGQGLQFLFEYFSETQRNKGNFPGRFSGRQFSNSRSEMNVSTLELGDSALYLCASSPEGGEQFFGPGTRLTVL.

This sequence joins TRBV18 and TRBJ1-3; TRBD1 agrees at 10 bases. The CDR3 has 15 amino acids. CDR1 is KGHSH, CDR2 LQKENI, per germline. Losses at the gene ends were 2 bases for V and 8 bases for J; bases not matched to a gene: 6. In DNA, the CDR3 is TGTGCCAGCTCACCAACCGGGACAGGGGTTCACACCATATATTTT. Its translation is CASSPTGTGVHTIYF.

The chain combines TRBV20-1 with TRBJ2-5; no reliable D call. V was clipped by 8 bases and J by 1 base, with 8 bases between them. Per germline, CDR1 DFQATT and CDR2 SNEGSKA (reference sequence). The CDR3 length is 11 residues. This chain's CDR3 is CSSFVQETQYF. The CDR3 bases are TGCAGTTCCTTCGTCCAAGAGACCCAGTACTTC.

The chain joins TRBV6-6 to TRBJ2-7; D unresolved. The CDR3 runs 13 residues. Trimming left V 4 bases short and J 3 bases short, with 10 bases between. Germline V lookup: CDR1 MNHNY, CDR2 SVGAGI (reference sequence). DNA of the CDR3: TGTGCCAGCAGTTTTAGTCACCTCTACGAGCAGTACTTC. Its translation is CASSFSHLYEQYF.

This clone was counted a single time. The V call is TRBV4-2, the J call TRBJ1-1; no firm D call. The CDR3 spans 13 residues. Germline assignment: CDR1 LGHNA and CDR2 YNFKEQ. V shed 4 bases and J shed 0 bases, with 6 bases lying between them. The CDR3 protein is CASSPRLNTEAFF. DNA of the CDR3: TGTGCCAGCAGCCCTCGATTGAACACTGAAGCTTTCTTT.

This rearrangement joins TRBV18 to TRBJ1-2, with D hard to call. The CDR3 extends over 15 amino acids. Per germline, CDR1 KGHSH and CDR2 LQKENI. Trimming took 3 bases from V and 1 from J, leaving 12 bases between them. CDR3 coding DNA: TGTGCCAGCTCACCTAACCTCTCAGATAACTATGGCTACACCTTC. Encoded protein: CASSPNLSDNYGYTF.

The DNA for the CDR3 is TGCAGCGTTGGTAGGGTTGGGACCGGGGAGCTGTTTTTT. It encodes CSVGRVGTGELFF. The rearrangement uses TRBV29-1 and TRBJ2-2, with unresolved D. Germline CDR1 reads SQVTM; CDR2 reads ANQGSEA. The CDR3 covers 13 residues. The V end was cut by 4 bases, the J end by 5 bases, with 11 bases between.

The chain couples TRBV4-2 to TRBJ2-2, with TRBD2 identical over 7 bases. CDR1 and CDR2 (germline): LGHNA, YNFKEQ. The CDR3 spans 15 residues. V lost 0 bases, J lost 5 bases, and 3 bases stayed unmatched. The CDR3 region has the DNA TGTGCCAGCAGCCAAGAATTGGGGGGGACCGGGGAGCTGTTTTTT. This sequence encodes CASSQELGGTGELFF.

This rearrangement joins TRBV10-2 to TRBJ2-2; 15 bases match TRBD2. Trimming took 10 bases from V and 6 from J; bases not matched to a gene: 9. The CDR3 is 16 amino acids. Per germline, CDR1 WSHSY and CDR2 SAAADI. The CDR3 region has the DNA TGCGCCATTTCGGGACTAGCGGGAGGTAACGCCGGGGAGCTGTTTTTT. This gives the protein CAISGLAGGNAGELFF.

About this clone itself: Within the sample, other DNA sequences also encode this same CDR3. The chain carries TRBV6-5 and TRBJ2-5; D perhaps matches TRBD2 (5 bases). CDR3 length equals 12 residues. Germline V CDR1 and CDR2: MNHEY, SVGAGI. Trimming stripped 4 bases from V and 5 bases from J, with 8 bases between. The CDR3 nucleotides read TGTGCCAGCAGTTCCGGGGATGAGACCCAGTACTTC. This sequence encodes CASSSGDETQYF.

The rearrangement uses TRBV13 and TRBJ1-6; TRBD1 agrees at 7 bases. CDR3 length: 15 amino acids. V lost 3 bases to trimming and J lost 13 bases; unmatched junction nucleotides: 12. Looked up from germline, CDR1 is PRHDT and CDR2 is FYEKMQ (reference sequence). The CDR3 nucleotides read TGTGCCAGCAGCTTTAACAGGGGTGGCGGGGATCCCCTCCACTTT. It yields the protein CASSFNRGGGDPLHF.

The chain joins TRBV19 to TRBJ2-2, with D maybe TRBD1 (6 bases). The CDR3 is made up of 15 amino acids. The germline V gene encodes CDR1 LNHDA and CDR2 SQIVND (reference sequence). V was trimmed by 2 bases and J by 5 bases, leaving 12 bases between them. This CDR3 reads CASSIQGISTGELFF. The DNA of the CDR3 is TGTGCCAGTAGTATACAGGGGATTTCGACCGGGGAGCTGTTTTTT.

Comments on this clone: The junction shows a germline mismatch at one end, possibly a read error. V gene TRBV19 combines with J gene TRBJ1-6; no clear D. Germline V gives CDR1 LNHDA, CDR2 SQIVND (reference sequence). The CDR3 totals 15 residues. DNA of the CDR3: TGTGCCGGTAGTATGGAGATCTCCTATAATTCACCCCTCCACTTT. Protein: CAGSMEISYNSPLHF.

This rearrangement joins TRBV6-4 to TRBJ2-1; 10 bases agree with TRBD2. The germline V gene has CDR1 MRHNA and CDR2 SNTAGT. The length of the CDR3 is 15 residues. Unmatched junction bases numbered 7, after V lost 3 bases and J lost 8 bases. The CDR3 DNA reads as TGTGCCAGCAGTGAAGTAGCGGGAGGTGGGGATGAGCAGTTCTTC. The encoded protein is CASSEVAGGGDEQFF.

The rearrangement uses TRBV6-1 and TRBJ2-7; D may be TRBD2 (6 bases). This CDR3 comprises 13 residues. The V end was cut by 1 base, the J end by 3 bases, with 7 bases between. The V gene's germline CDR1 is MNHNS and CDR2 SASEGT. For the CDR3, the DNA is TGTGCCAGCAGTGAAGGGGGACTCTACGAGCAGTACTTC. This gives the protein CASSEGGLYEQYF.

The genes are TRBV21-1 and TRBJ1-3; the tabulated D call, TRBD1, remains unverified against the DNA. TRBV21-1 is termed a pseudogene. The CDR3 loop spans 14 amino acids. In DNA form, the CDR3 reads TGTGCCAGCAGGCCCGACAGGGGGGAAAACACCATATATTTT. Residues: CASRPDRGENTIYF.